What follows are 13 T cell receptor beta chains derived from one specimen sequenced in a study of T cell changes during pregnancy in multiple sclerosis. Some clones are missing from TCRdb's copy, which holds only in-frame ones; the method was immunoSEQ multiplex PCR. The repertoire consists of some 100,000 clones, with around 90% occurring once and the leading ten covering around 1.2%. This specimen consisted of peripheral blood, obtained in the second trimester of pregnancy. The receptors were gathered from a female donor with multiple sclerosis, enrolled in a pregnancy study.

The chain is built from TRBV2 and TRBJ2-1, with unresolved D. This CDR3 has 15 amino acids. CDR1 and CDR2 from the germline V gene are SNHLY and FYNNEI. V lost 3 bases and J 6 bases, leaving 15 bases between the germline ends. DNA of the CDR3: TGTGCCAGCAGTGATAGCTTTCAAAATGGCAATGAGCAGTTCTTC. It translates to CASSDSFQNGNEQFF.

The chain joins TRBV30 to TRBJ1-4, with TRBD1 matching over 8 bases. The germline V gene has CDR1 GTSNPN and CDR2 SVGIG (reference sequence). The V segment lost 2 bases and the J segment 5 bases; nucleotides outside the gene matches: 7. There are 15 residues in the CDR3. The CDR3 reads CAWSTTGDRNEKLFF. DNA for the CDR3: TGTGCCTGGAGTACGACAGGGGACCGGAATGAAAAACTGTTTTTT.

V gene TRBV25-1 combines with J gene TRBJ1-2, with D possibly being TRBD1 (5 bases). V was pared by 4 bases and J by 8 bases, with 14 bases between. Germline V gene sequence: CDR1 MGHDK, CDR2 SYGVNS. CDR3 length equals 13 residues. Here the CDR3 reads CASSGNRFGGYTF. CDR3 nucleotide sequence: TGTGCCAGCAGTGGTAACAGGTTCGGCGGCTACACCTTC.

V is TRBV28 and J is TRBJ2-7; TRBD2 matches 10 bases. After removal of 2 bases from V and 3 bases from J, the junction contained 4 bases not matched to a gene. Germline V gives CDR1 MDHEN, CDR2 SYDVKM. The CDR3 covers 15 residues. The CDR3 loop reads CASSLRLAGVYEQYF. As DNA, the CDR3 is TGTGCCAGCAGTTTAAGGCTAGCGGGAGTCTACGAGCAGTACTTC.

The J gene is TRBJ2-7, the V gene TRBV19; 9 positions agree with TRBD2. CDR3 size: 16 residues. Trimming cost V 6 bases and J 0 bases; bases outside gene matches: 9. Germline V gene lookup returns CDR1 LNHDA and CDR2 SQIVND (reference sequence). The CDR3 sequence is CASSPTGSGSSYEQYF. The CDR3 region has the DNA TGTGCCAGTAGCCCCACAGGTAGCGGGAGCTCCTACGAGCAGTACTTC.

The genes are TRBV25-1 and TRBJ1-2, with 9 bases matching TRBD1. CDR1 MGHDK and CDR2 SYGVNS come from the germline V gene. V lost 4 bases, J lost 8 bases, and 5 bases stayed unmatched. The CDR3 loop spans 13 amino acids. CDR3 coding DNA: TGTGCCAGCAGTGCACAGGGGGCGGAAGGCTACACCTTC. Amino acids: CASSAQGAEGYTF.

This chain connects TRBV28 to TRBJ2-7, with a tentative D call TRBD1 (6 bases). CDR1 and CDR2 (germline): MDHEN, SYDVKM. The CDR3 runs 15 residues. The V end lost 2 bases, the J end lost 0 bases, and 11 bases lay between the germline ends. CDR3 residues: CASSLDRWSSYEQYF. CDR3 DNA: TGTGCCAGCAGTTTAGACAGGTGGAGCTCCTACGAGCAGTACTTC.

The gene calls are TRBV6-5 and TRBJ2-7; possibly TRBD2 for D (6 bases). The CDR3 is made up of 15 amino acids. CDR1 and CDR2 (germline): MNHEY, SVGAGI. Deletions cut 7 bases from V and 3 bases from J, with 19 bases between. CDR3 sequence (DNA): TGTGCCAGCACACCCTCCGGGGGTTCGTACTACGAGCAGTACTTC. It translates to CASTPSGGSYYEQYF.

This chain joins TRBV10-3 and TRBJ2-3; perhaps TRBD1 as D (8 bases). The V and J ends lost 6 bases and 6 bases respectively, with 19 bases between them. Germline CDR1 is ENHRY and CDR2 is SYGVKD. The CDR3 sequence is 15 residues long. This CDR3 is CAIREGGTGSDTQYF. Written as DNA, the CDR3 is TGTGCCATCAGGGAGGGAGGGACAGGCTCGGATACGCAGTATTTT.

The chain uses TRBV6-1 and TRBJ1-5, with TRBD1 matching 7 bases. This CDR3 has 14 residues. The junction had 8 bases not matched to a gene; V was cut back by 7 bases and J by 5 bases. Germline V CDR1 and CDR2: MNHNS, SASEGT. This chain's CDR3 is CASTPSGQYQPQHF. CDR3 sequence (DNA): TGTGCCAGCACCCCTTCGGGACAGTATCAGCCCCAGCATTTT.

This clone was seen a single time. The chain has TRBV6-1 and TRBJ1-1; perhaps TRBD1 as D (5 bases). V dropped 6 bases and J dropped 1 base, with 12 bases sitting between them. Germline loops: CDR1 MNHNS, CDR2 SASEGT. The CDR3 loop spans 14 amino acids. The CDR3 sequence: CASRLIDRNTEAFF. In DNA form, the CDR3 reads TGTGCCAGCAGATTAATTGACAGGAACACTGAAGCTTTCTTT.

The rearrangement joins TRBV29-1 to TRBJ2-1, with 7 bases aligning to TRBD2. Germline CDR1 reads SQVTM; CDR2 reads ANQGSEA. With V trimmed by 0 bases and J by 5 bases, 7 bases remained unmatched. The CDR3 has 15 residues. As DNA, the CDR3 is TGCAGCGTTGAAGAGGGGCGGGGGTACGACAATGAGCAGTTCTTC. It codes for CSVEEGRGYDNEQFF.

This clone came up once. The chain is built from TRBV2 and TRBJ2-3; 7 bases map to TRBD1. The germline CDR1 and CDR2 sequences are SNHLY and FYNNEI. With V trimmed by 6 bases and J by 4 bases, 10 bases remained unmatched. CDR3 length: 15 residues. The CDR3: CASRTGALLADTQYF. The CDR3 DNA reads TGTGCCAGCAGAACAGGGGCCCTTTTGGCAGATACGCAGTATTTT. Full variable domain (missing parts from reference TRBV2 and TRBJ2-3): EPEVTQTPSHQVTQMGQEVILRCVPISNHLYFYWYRQILGQKVEFLVSFYNNEISEKSEIFDDQFSVERPDGSNFTLKIRSTKLEDSAMYFCASRTGALLADTQYFGPGTRLTVL.